This T cell receptor beta chain was found in a study of OX40 agonist ivuxolimab in advanced cancers. General study findings and limits: CD4+ T cells averaged fewer expanded clones than CD8+ T cells.

Profiled with immunoSEQ multiplex PCR; TCRdb holds only in-frame clones, not every one. The sample holds 60,000 to 80,000 clones; about four fifths are singletons and the top ten take about a tenth. Trimming took 1 base from V and 2 from J; bases not matched to a gene: 19. Germline lookup yields CDR1 SGHVS and CDR2 FQNEAQ. This CDR3 has 20 amino acids. This clone was observed a few times. What it binds is unknown. The clonotype was recovered from an adult with an advanced solid tumor such as melanoma, head and neck, liver or kidney cancer. The chain combines TRBV7-8 with TRBJ2-7; 8 nucleotides line up with TRBD1. The material was CD4+ or CD8+ T cells sorted from blood, obtained in a trial of the OX40 agonist ivuxolimab. This CDR3 is CASSLVRRDRTSTPTYEQYF. In DNA form, the CDR3 reads TGTGCCAGCAGCTTAGTCCGCAGGGACAGGACATCGACCCCCACCTACGAGCAGTACTTC.